Detailed here is one TCR beta chain. As yet, its antigen is unknown. Other DNA sequences in this sample translate to the same CDR3. Sequencing used immunoSEQ multiplex PCR; TCRdb keeps in-frame clones, though not all of them. Of approximately 70,000 clones in the sample, 80% to 95% are singletons; the top ten hold around 0.51%. This entry comes from a study of OX40 agonist ivuxolimab in advanced cancers. In the study overall: An anti-OX40 (CD134) antibody with agonistic activity, ivuxolimab, was administered to patients. Points from the study as a whole: Circulating CD4+ and CD8+ T cells showed clonal expansion by week 6 at 0.1 to 3.0 mg/kg.

This CDR3 has 13 residues. Trimming removed 2 bases from V and 3 bases from J, with 2 bases in between. Germline loops: CDR1 MNHNS, CDR2 SASEGT. V and J are TRBV6-1 and TRBJ2-6, with D uncertain. This clonotype was obtained from an adult with an advanced solid tumor such as melanoma, head and neck, liver or kidney cancer. Source: CD4+ or CD8+ T cells sorted from blood, taken in a trial of the OX40 agonist ivuxolimab. In nucleotides, the CDR3 is TGTGCCAGCAGTGAAAGTGGGGCCAACGTCCTGACTTTC. Amino acid sequence: CASSESGANVLTF.